Below, one T cell receptor (beta chain) is given with its context. The entry originates in a study of T-cell reconstitution after alpha-beta-depleted transplantation in children. This CDR3 spans 15 amino acids. V shed 4 bases and J shed 8 bases, with 18 bases lying between them. Germline CDR1 and CDR2: SGHRS and YFSETQ. Construction of the TCRbeta library involved unique molecular identifiers. MiXCR, run by TCRdb on the PCR reads, gives a single entry per CDR3 protein. The sample has about 370,000 distinct CDR3 sequences, roughly 21% seen once; the top ten hold around 3.9%. J is TRBJ1-4 and V is TRBV5-1; no clear D. This specimen consisted of PBMCs from the stem cell graft donor, obtained from the stem cell graft. The TCR comes from a human donor who donated a stem cell graft to a child with acute myeloid leukemia. The CDR3 bases are TGCGCCAGCAGCCGGATGGCTACAGATTCCGAAAAACTGTTTTTT. Amino acid sequence: CASSRMATDSEKLFF.